These 17 T cell receptor beta chains share one sample of origin, sequenced in a study of cytomegalovirus exposure and HLA in healthy donors. 60 Vbeta and 13 Jbeta primers were used in PCR. Sequencing used immunoSEQ multiplex PCR; TCRdb keeps in-frame clones, though not all of them. Among over 120,000 clones listed, 60% to 80% were seen once. The sequencing sample was made of PBMCs. The receptors originated from a male donor in good health and CMV-seronegative.

The chain's CDR3 is CASSQRGGVAVEQFF. The CDR3 region has the DNA TGTGCCAGCAGCCAAAGGGGGGGCGTGGCGGTTGAGCAGTTCTTC. This sequence joins TRBV14 and TRBJ2-1; D might be TRBD2 (7 bases). Germline CDR1 is SGHDN and CDR2 is FVKESK. The CDR3 is made up of 15 amino acids. Trimming stripped 2 bases from V and 9 bases from J, with 17 bases between.

CDR3 nucleotide sequence: TGTGCCAGCAGCTTAGCGGGAGGGATATCCAATGAGCAGTTCTTC. Its protein product is CASSLAGGISNEQFF. The chain couples TRBV11-1 to TRBJ2-1, with TRBD2 identical over 7 bases. The CDR3 is 15 residues long. The junction had 5 bases not matched to a gene; V was cut back by 0 bases and J by 6 bases. Germline V CDR1 and CDR2: SGHAT, FQDESV (reference sequence).

Only a few counts were recorded for this clone. V is TRBV19 and J is TRBJ2-5; D is possibly TRBD1 (6 bases). The V gene's germline CDR1 is LNHDA and CDR2 SQIVND (reference sequence). The V gene lost 6 bases and the J gene lost 5 bases, with 10 bases spanning the gap. The CDR3 is made up of 12 amino acids. CDR3 DNA sequence: TGTGCCAGTAGCCGGGACACGGAGACCCAGTACTTC. It is translated as CASSRDTETQYF.

The chain joins TRBV4-3 to TRBJ1-1, with D hard to call. The CDR3 consists of 15 residues. From germline, CDR1 is LGHNA and CDR2 YSLEER. Trimming took off 4 bases at V and 3 bases at J, with 15 bases between the two ends. CDR3 coding DNA: TGCGCCAGCAGCCGCGCTGGAGGGAGTTACACTGAAGCTTTCTTT. Encoded protein: CASSRAGGSYTEAFF.

The chain couples TRBV7-6 to TRBJ2-1; 9 bases fit TRBD2. J gave up 1 base and V 6 bases, and 4 bases lay outside the gene matches. The germline CDR1 and CDR2 sequences are SGHVS and FNYEAQ. The CDR3 spans 15 residues. CDR3 coding DNA: TGTGCCAGCAGTACGGGACTAGCTTCCTACAATGAGCAGTTCTTC. It codes for CASSTGLASYNEQFF.

The table lists this clone with a few counts. This chain links TRBV6-5 with TRBJ1-1, with TRBD1 identical over 9 bases. Germline CDR1 MNHEY, CDR2 SVGAGI. The CDR3 extends over 15 amino acids. Trimming cost V 7 bases and J 5 bases; bases outside gene matches: 11. The CDR3 DNA reads as TGTGCCAGCAACAAACAGGGGGCCCTAGTGACTGAAGCTTTCTTT. This translates into CASNKQGALVTEAFF.

Note on this clone: Other DNA sequences within the sample encode an identical CDR3. The chain employs TRBV7-9 and TRBJ2-5; maybe TRBD1 (6 bases). CDR1 SEHNR and CDR2 FQNEAQ come from the germline V gene (reference sequence). V dropped 3 bases and J dropped 5 bases, with 16 bases sitting between them. The CDR3 is 15 residues long. CDR3 sequence: CASSLGQGKQETQYF. DNA for the CDR3: TGTGCCAGCAGCTTGGGGCAGGGGAAGCAGGAGACCCAGTACTTC.

This clone was found once. The chain recombines TRBV19 with TRBJ2-5; 9 nucleotides agree with TRBD1. The J call is doubtful: the DNA matches TRBJ2-7 better. The CDR3 contains 16 residues. Germline CDR1 LNHDA, CDR2 SQIVND (reference sequence). The CDR3 sequence: CASSNRGQGPYYEQYF. The CDR3 coding sequence is TGTGCCAGTAGTAACCGGGGACAGGGCCCATACTACGAGCAGTACTTC.

The V gene is TRBV5-1, the J gene TRBJ2-7; no reliable D call. V was cut by 6 bases and J by 4 bases, with 20 bases left in between. There are 15 residues in the CDR3. The V gene's germline CDR1 is SGHRS and CDR2 YFSETQ. The CDR3 protein is CASKAAVGQVYEQYF. The CDR3 coding sequence is TGCGCCAGCAAAGCCGCCGTGGGCCAAGTTTACGAGCAGTACTTC.

This clone was recorded once. The V call is TRBV5-1, the J call TRBJ1-5; the D gene is possibly TRBD1 (5 bases). Per the germline V gene, CDR1 is SGHRS and CDR2 is YFSETQ. The CDR3 is 15 amino acids. V lost 1 base and J 1 base, leaving 9 bases between the germline ends. This CDR3 is CASSLRGESNQPQHF. The CDR3, as DNA: TGCGCCAGCAGCTTGAGGGGTGAGAGCAATCAGCCCCAGCATTTT.

This clone appeared once. This rearrangement joins TRBV5-1 to TRBJ1-5; perhaps TRBD1 as D (6 bases). Trimming removed 1 base at V and 2 bases at J, with 10 bases between. This CDR3 contains 15 residues. Germline V gene data show CDR1 as SGHRS and CDR2 as YFSETQ. The DNA of the CDR3 is TGCGCCAGCAGCTTGACAGGGCTGGGCAATCAGCCCCAGCATTTT. It codes for CASSLTGLGNQPQHF.

V is TRBV5-1 and J is TRBJ1-2; weak D call: TRBD1 (5 bases). This CDR3 is 16 amino acids long. Germline V gene sequence: CDR1 SGHRS, CDR2 YFSETQ. V lost 1 base and J lost 3, with 16 bases in between. The CDR3 here is CASSLRQGGLHYGYTF. The DNA of the CDR3 is TGCGCCAGCAGCTTGAGGCAGGGTGGATTGCACTATGGCTACACCTTC.

V usage is TRBV21-1 and J usage is TRBJ2-7; the table's TRBD1 call for D was not verified on the DNA. TRBV21-1 has pseudogene status. The CDR3 spans 17 residues. The CDR3 reads CASSKGPGRDSPYEQYF. The CDR3 DNA sequence: TGTGCCAGCAGCAAAGGACCCGGCCGGGACAGCCCCTACGAGCAGTACTTC.

This clone was seen a single time. The J gene is TRBJ1-2, the V gene TRBV29-1, with 9 nucleotides matching TRBD1. Germline V gives CDR1 SQVTM, CDR2 ANQGSEA. V shed 6 bases and J 5 bases; nucleotides not matched to a gene: 7. The CDR3 runs 13 residues. The CDR3 is CSVDRDRAYGYTF. CDR3 bases: TGCAGCGTGGACCGGGACAGGGCTTATGGCTACACCTTC.

CDR3 sequence (DNA): TGTGCCAGCAGTGAAGAGGGGTCTGGGGCCAACGTCCTGACTTTC. Protein product: CASSEEGSGANVLTF. This chain joins TRBV2 and TRBJ2-6; D might be TRBD1 (5 bases). There are 15 residues in the CDR3. Germline values: CDR1 SNHLY, CDR2 FYNNEI. The V end was cut by 1 base, the J end by 1 base, with 5 bases between.

The sample holds a few counts of this clone. The chain combines TRBV6-5 with TRBJ2-7; TRBD1 is a possible D gene (5 bases). This CDR3 is built from 15 residues. Germline V gene lookup returns CDR1 MNHEY and CDR2 SVGAGI. Trimming took 7 bases from V and 0 from J, leaving 16 bases between them. The CDR3 reads CASNPAGWASYEQYF. The CDR3 bases are TGTGCCAGCAACCCGGCAGGGTGGGCCTCCTACGAGCAGTACTTC.

This rearrangement joins TRBV6-5 to TRBJ1-1; tentative D call: TRBD1 (5 bases). V was cut by 6 bases and J by 1 base, with 9 bases left in between. The CDR3 length is 13 residues. Germline V gives CDR1 MNHEY, CDR2 SVGAGI. The CDR3 bases are TGTGCCAGCAGCCAAGGACAGAACACTGAAGCTTTCTTT. Translation: CASSQGQNTEAFF.